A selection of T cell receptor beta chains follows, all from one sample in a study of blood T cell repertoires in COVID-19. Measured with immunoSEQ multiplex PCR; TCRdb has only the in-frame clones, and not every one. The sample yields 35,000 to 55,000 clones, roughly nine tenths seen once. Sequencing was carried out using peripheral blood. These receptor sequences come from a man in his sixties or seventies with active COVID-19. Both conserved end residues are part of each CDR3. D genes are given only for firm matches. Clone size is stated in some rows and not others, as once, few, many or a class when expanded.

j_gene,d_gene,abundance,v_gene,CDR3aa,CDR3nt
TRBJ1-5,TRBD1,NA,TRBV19,CASSLWTGHSNQPQHF,TGTGCCAGTAGTCTCTGGACAGGGCATAGCAATCAGCCCCAGCATTTT
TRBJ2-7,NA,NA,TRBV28,CASSPDRTYEQYF,TGTGCCAGCAGCCCAGACAGGACCTACGAGCAGTACTTC
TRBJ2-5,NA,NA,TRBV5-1,CASSLDSWETQYF,TGCGCCAGCAGCTTGGACAGCTGGGAGACCCAGTACTTC
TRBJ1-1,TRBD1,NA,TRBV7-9,CASSPRQGADTEAFF,TGTGCCAGCAGCCCCCGACAGGGGGCGGACACTGAAGCTTTCTTT
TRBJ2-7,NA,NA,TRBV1,CTSSPNDRTDFSYEQYF,TGCACCAGCAGCCCCAACGACAGGACAGATTTTTCCTACGAGCAGTACTTC
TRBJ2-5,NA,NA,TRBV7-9,CASSSSTSRETQYF,TGTGCCAGCAGCTCTTCCACTAGCCGGGAGACCCAGTACTTC
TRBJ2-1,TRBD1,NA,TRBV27,CASSLTGGGVIAYNEQFF,TGTGCCAGCAGTCTGACAGGGGGCGGTGTGATCGCCTACAATGAGCAGTTCTTC
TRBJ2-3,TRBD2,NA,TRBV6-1,CASSDGTTSSTDTQYF,TGTGCCAGCAGTGATGGGACTACCTCTAGCACAGATACGCAGTATTTT
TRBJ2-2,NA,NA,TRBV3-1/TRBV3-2,CASSQAWNTGELFF,TGTGCCAGCAGCCAAGCCTGGAACACCGGGGAGCTGTTTTTT
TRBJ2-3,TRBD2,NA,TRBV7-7,CASSLAGGSTDTQYF,TGTGCTAGCAGTTTAGCGGGGGGGAGCACAGATACGCAGTATTTT
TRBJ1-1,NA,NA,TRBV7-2,CASSSQGGLNTEAFF,TGTGCCAGCAGCTCTCAAGGGGGTCTGAACACTGAAGCTTTCTTT
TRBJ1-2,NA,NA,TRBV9,CASSGGQGLYGGYTF,TGTGCCAGCAGCGGGGGCCAGGGGTTATACGGTGGCTACACCTTC
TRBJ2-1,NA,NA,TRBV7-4,CASSNAGAGSYNEQFF,TGTGCCAGCAGCAACGCGGGGGCGGGCTCCTACAATGAGCAGTTCTTC
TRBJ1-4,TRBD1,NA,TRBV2,CASSGQGGSAEKLFF,TGTGCCAGCAGTGGACAGGGTGGGTCGGCTGAAAAACTGTTTTTT
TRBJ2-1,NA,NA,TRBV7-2,CASSLAREYNEQFF,TGTGCCAGCAGCTTAGCGAGGGAATACAATGAGCAGTTCTTC
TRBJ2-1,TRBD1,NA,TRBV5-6,CASSRDRNNEQFF,TGTGCCAGCAGCCGGGACAGAAACAATGAGCAGTTCTTC
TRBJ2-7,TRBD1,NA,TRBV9,CASSPLRDRGYEQYF,TGTGCCAGCAGCCCCCTCCGGGACAGGGGCTACGAGCAGTACTTC
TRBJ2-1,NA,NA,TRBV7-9,CASSPASAGSEQFF,TGTGCCAGCAGCCCCGCTAGCGCTGGAAGTGAGCAGTTCTTC
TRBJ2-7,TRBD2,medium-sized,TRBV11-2,CASSSLAGGPRGYEQYF,TGTGCCAGCAGCTCTCTAGCGGGGGGGCCAAGGGGCTACGAGCAGTACTTC
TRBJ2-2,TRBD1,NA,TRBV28,CASSLSLTGSGELFF,TGTGCCAGCAGTTTATCCCTGACAGGGTCGGGGGAGCTGTTTTTT
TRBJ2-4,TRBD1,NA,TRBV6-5,CASSQDRGRQNIQYF,TGTGCCAGCAGCCAGGACAGGGGACGTCAAAACATTCAGTACTTC
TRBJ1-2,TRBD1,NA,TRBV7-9,CASSSQTGTVYGYTF,TGTGCCAGCAGCTCGCAAACCGGGACAGTCTATGGCTACACCTTC
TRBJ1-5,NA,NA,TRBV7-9,CASSAGPAVPQHF,TGTGCCAGCAGCGCGGGCCCTGCGGTGCCCCAGCATTTT
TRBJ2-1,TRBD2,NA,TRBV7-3,CASSRRGGGEQFF,TGTGCCAGCAGTCGCCGGGGGGGAGGTGAGCAGTTCTTC
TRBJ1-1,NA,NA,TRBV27,CASSSRILGDTEAFF,TGTGCCAGCAGTTCACGAATCCTAGGGGACACTGAAGCTTTCTTT
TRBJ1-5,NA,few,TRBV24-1,CATSDSTRGPQHF,TGTGCCACCAGTGATTCTACCAGGGGGCCCCAGCATTTT
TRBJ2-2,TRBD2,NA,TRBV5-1,CASSGSGRATGELFF,TGCGCCAGCAGCGGGAGCGGGAGAGCCACCGGGGAGCTGTTTTTT
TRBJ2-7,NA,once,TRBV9,CASSQGSSSYEQYF,TGTGCCAGTTCGCAGGGTAGCTCCTCCTACGAGCAGTACTTC
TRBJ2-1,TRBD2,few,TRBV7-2,CASSLPSGFEQFF,TGTGCCAGCAGCTTGCCTAGCGGGTTTGAGCAGTTCTTC
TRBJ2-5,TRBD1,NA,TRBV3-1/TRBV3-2,CAASRGRVETQYF,TGTGCCGCCTCCAGGGGGCGCGTAGAGACCCAGTACTTC
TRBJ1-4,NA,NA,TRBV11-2,CASSPRRREGEKLFF,TGTGCCAGCAGCCCCCGCCGCAGGGAGGGTGAAAAACTGTTTTTT
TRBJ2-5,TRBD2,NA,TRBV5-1,CASSLSRGGRETQYF,TGCGCCAGCAGCTTATCGCGGGGGGGACGGGAGACCCAGTACTTC
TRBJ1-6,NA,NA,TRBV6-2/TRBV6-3,CASSSRGRGPANSPLHF,TGTGCCAGCAGTTCACGTGGAAGGGGTCCCGCGAATTCACCCCTCCACTTT
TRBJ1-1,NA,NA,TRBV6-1,CASSDRQVDTEAFF,TGTGCCAGCAGTGACCGACAGGTGGACACTGAAGCTTTCTTT
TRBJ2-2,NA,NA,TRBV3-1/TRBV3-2,CASSQGPNRNTGELFF,TGTGCCAGCAGCCAGGGGCCGAACCGGAACACCGGGGAGCTGTTTTTT
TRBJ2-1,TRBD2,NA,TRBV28,CASSLLGGGGQFF,TGTGCCAGCAGTTTACTCGGGGGGGGAGGGCAGTTCTTC
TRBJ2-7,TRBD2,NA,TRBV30,CAGTRAGGRYEQYF,TGTGCCGGGACTAGGGCGGGGGGGCGTTACGAGCAGTACTTC
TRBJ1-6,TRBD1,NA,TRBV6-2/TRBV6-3,CASSSHRGRISPLHF,TGTGCCAGCAGCTCTCACAGGGGCCGAATTTCACCCCTCCACTTT
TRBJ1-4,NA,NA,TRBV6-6,CASSYHRANEKLFF,TGTGCCAGCAGTTACCACAGGGCCAATGAAAAACTGTTTTTT
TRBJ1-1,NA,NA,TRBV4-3,CASSQDLNTEAFF,TGCGCCAGCAGCCAAGACTTGAACACTGAAGCTTTCTTT
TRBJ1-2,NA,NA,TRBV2,CASSDSYGYTF,TGTGCCAGCAGTGACAGCTATGGCTACACCTTC
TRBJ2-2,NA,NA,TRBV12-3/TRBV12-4,CASSITGELFF,TGTGCCAGCAGCATCACCGGGGAGCTGTTTTTT
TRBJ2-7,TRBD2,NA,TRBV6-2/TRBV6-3,CASSYPKGRESQQYF,TGTGCCAGCAGTTACCCAAAAGGGAGGGAGTCACAGCAGTACTTC
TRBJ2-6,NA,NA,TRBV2,CASSGQYYSGANVLTF,TGTGCCAGCTCAGGACAGTACTACTCTGGGGCCAACGTCCTGACTTTC
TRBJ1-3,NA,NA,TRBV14,CASSLGGRGRNSGNTIYF,TGTGCCAGCAGCCTCGGAGGGAGAGGGAGGAACTCTGGAAACACCATATATTTT
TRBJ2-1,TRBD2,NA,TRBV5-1,CASSWDGRGNEQFF,TGCGCCAGCAGCTGGGACGGGAGGGGCAATGAGCAGTTCTTC
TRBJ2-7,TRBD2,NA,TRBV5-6,CASSSASGRSYEQYF,TGTGCCAGCAGCTCCGCTAGCGGTCGGTCCTACGAGCAGTACTTC
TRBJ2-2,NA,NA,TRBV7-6,CASSLLGPNTGELFF,TGTGCCAGCAGCTTATTGGGGCCCAACACCGGGGAGCTGTTTTTT
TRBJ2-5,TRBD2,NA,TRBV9,CASSGSRQSGGTARGETQYF,TGTGCCAGCAGTGGATCACGTCAATCGGGAGGGACGGCTAGAGGAGAGACCCAGTACTTC
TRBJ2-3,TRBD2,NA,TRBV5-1,CASSFRRGGRDTQYF,TGCGCCAGCAGCTTTAGGCGGGGGGGCCGAGATACGCAGTATTTT
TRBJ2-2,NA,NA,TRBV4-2,CASSQDPGSNTGELFF,TGTGCCAGCAGCCAAGATCCGGGGTCGAACACCGGGGAGCTGTTTTTT
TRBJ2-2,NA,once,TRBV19,CATALSGRGTGELFF,TGTGCCACCGCCCTTAGCGGTCGAGGAACCGGGGAGCTGTTTTTT
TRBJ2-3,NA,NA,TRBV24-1,CATSDWPGTTRTDTQYF,TGTGCCACCAGTGATTGGCCGGGGACAACCCGCACAGATACGCAGTATTTT
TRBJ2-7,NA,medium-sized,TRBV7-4,CASSSPTGLRGNEQYF,TGTGCCAGCAGCTCACCCACAGGGTTGAGGGGGAACGAGCAGTACTTC
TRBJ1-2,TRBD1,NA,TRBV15,CATSRWTGDGYTF,TGTGCCACCAGCAGGTGGACAGGGGACGGCTACACCTTC
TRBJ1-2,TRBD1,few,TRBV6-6,CASSYSRDRAGNGYTF,TGTGCCAGCAGTTACTCGCGGGACAGGGCCGGGAATGGCTACACCTTC
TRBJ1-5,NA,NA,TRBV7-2,CASSLILGYQPQHF,TGTGCCAGCAGCTTAATTCTCGGGTATCAGCCCCAGCATTTT
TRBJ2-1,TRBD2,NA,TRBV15,CATSREGSSGRVNEQFF,TGTGCCACCAGCAGAGAAGGGAGTAGCGGGAGGGTTAATGAGCAGTTCTTC
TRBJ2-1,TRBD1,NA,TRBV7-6,CASSIQGANEQFF,TGTGCCAGCAGCATACAGGGGGCGAATGAGCAGTTCTTC